This T cell receptor (beta chain) appears in the sequencing data of a study of immune evolution from preneoplasia to lung adenocarcinoma. Sequencing was performed with immunoSEQ multiplex PCR; in TCRdb, only in-frame clones are kept and a portion is missing. The sample holds 3,700 or so clones; about 83% are singletons and the top ten take around 3.1%. The CDR3 is 14 residues long. Losses at the gene ends were 5 bases for V and 4 bases for J; bases not matched to a gene: 7. Germline values: CDR1 SGHTA, CDR2 FQGNSA. Patients had resection in Japan or China between 2014 and 2017. This TCR came from a person aged 55 to 70 with lung adenocarcinoma. The sequenced material came from FFPE minimally invasive lung adenocarcinoma tissue. J is TRBJ2-7 and V is TRBV7-2; 8 nucleotides agree with TRBD1. The DNA of the CDR3 is TGTGCCAGCAGCCGAGCGGACAGGGTGTACGAGCAGTACTTC. Translated, it gives CASSRADRVYEQYF.